Shown below are 25 T cell receptor beta chains from a single sample sequenced in a study of cytomegalovirus exposure and HLA in healthy donors. Sequenced by immunoSEQ multiplex PCR; TCRdb stores in-frame clones only, minus some. Among 190,000 or so clones listed, 80% to 85% were seen once. Sequenced input: PBMCs. The source is a woman in her late teens or twenties in good health and CMV-seropositive.

V usage is TRBV28 and J usage is TRBJ1-2; TRBD1 is a possible D gene (5 bases). V was pared by 4 bases and J by 6 bases, with 21 bases between. Per the germline V gene, CDR1 is MDHEN and CDR2 is SYDVKM. CDR3 length: 16 residues. The DNA for the CDR3 is TGTGCCAGCAGTTACCCAGATGGGGGGGTGGGTAATGGCTACACCTTC. Translated: CASSYPDGGVGNGYTF.

Comment on this clone: The identical CDR3 is also encoded by other nucleotide sequences in the sample. This CDR3 is CASSRSAYEQYF. CDR3 DNA: TGTGCCAGCAGCCGATCGGCCTACGAGCAGTACTTC. This sequence joins TRBV7-9 and TRBJ2-7, with D unresolved. Per germline, CDR1 SEHNR and CDR2 FQNEAQ (reference sequence). The CDR3 totals 12 residues. V lost 5 bases and J lost 2, with 7 bases in between. The full variable domain, rest sourced from reference TRBV7-9 and TRBJ2-7, is DTGVSQNPRHKITKRGQNVTFRCDPISEHNRLYWYRQTLGQGPEFLTYFQNEAQLEKSRLLSDRFSAERPKGSFSTLEIQRTEQGDSAMYLCASSRSAYEQYFGPGTRLTVT.

This chain joins TRBV2 and TRBJ2-7, with D possibly matching TRBD2 (7 bases). The V and J ends lost 9 bases and 4 bases respectively, with 19 bases between them. The germline V gene has CDR1 SNHLY and CDR2 FYNNEI. The CDR3 runs 14 residues. CDR3 in amino acids: CASTPGGLSYEQYF. The DNA for the CDR3 is TGTGCCAGTACACCGGGGGGCCTGTCGTACGAGCAGTACTTC. Full variable domain (outside the CDR3, taken from reference TRBV2 and TRBJ2-7): EPEVTQTPSHQVTQMGQEVILRCVPISNHLYFYWYRQILGQKVEFLVSFYNNEISEKSEIFDDQFSVERPDGSNFTLKIRSTKLEDSAMYFCASTPGGLSYEQYFGPGTRLTVT.

The chain combines TRBV25-1 with TRBJ2-3; 8 bases fit TRBD2. The CDR3 totals 14 residues. V dropped 7 bases and J dropped 10; count of bases not matched to a gene: 13. The germline V gene has CDR1 MGHDK and CDR2 SYGVNS. CDR3 sequence (DNA): TGTGCCAGCAATACTCACGGGGGGGCTCAGGCGCAGTATTTT. As protein: CASNTHGGAQAQYF. Complete variable domain (other parts from reference TRBV25-1 and TRBJ2-3): EADIYQTPRYLVIGTGKKITLECSQTMGHDKMYWYQQDPGMELHLIHYSYGVNSTEKGDLSSESTVSRIRTEHFPLTLESARPSHTSQYLCASNTHGGAQAQYFGPGTRLTVL.

The chain joins TRBV27 to TRBJ2-1; the match to TRBD1 covers 10 bases. Trimming removed 4 bases from V and 4 bases from J; junction bases left unmatched: 19. Looked up from germline, CDR1 is MNHEY and CDR2 is SMNVEV (reference sequence). This CDR3 is 20 amino acids long. In DNA form, the CDR3 reads TGTGCCAGCAGTTGGAATGCCGTCCCGGGACAGGGGCGGGTATACAATGAGCAGTTCTTC. It yields the protein CASSWNAVPGQGRVYNEQFF.

A single count supports this clone. V gene TRBV2 combines with J gene TRBJ2-2, with 7 bases matching TRBD1. CDR1 and CDR2 from the germline V gene are SNHLY and FYNNEI. This CDR3 has 16 amino acids. V dropped 2 bases and J dropped 7; count of bases not matched to a gene: 10. The CDR3 DNA is TGTGCCAGCAGTGAAACCGGGACAGACTCTCTCGGGGAGCTGTTTTTT. Residues: CASSETGTDSLGELFF.

The V call is TRBV6-1, the J call TRBJ2-6, with no clear D. This CDR3 spans 14 amino acids. Trimming removed 6 bases from V and 0 bases from J, with 6 bases in between. Germline values: CDR1 MNHNS, CDR2 SASEGT. CDR3 amino acids: CASSRSSGANVLTF. The CDR3 DNA sequence: TGTGCCAGCAGCCGCAGCTCTGGGGCCAACGTCCTGACTTTC.

The chain combines TRBV4-3 with TRBJ2-7, with 11 bases that match TRBD2. V was clipped by 2 bases and J by 2 bases; unmatched bases: 2. The CDR3 extends over 15 amino acids. Germline assignment: CDR1 LGHNA and CDR2 YSLEER. CDR3 coding DNA: TGCGCCAGCAGCCAAACACTAGCGGGGGCCTACGAGCAGTACTTC. It is translated as CASSQTLAGAYEQYF.

The chain has TRBV11-2 and TRBJ2-7, with a possible D match to TRBD2 (6 bases). Per germline, CDR1 SGHAT and CDR2 FQNNGV. CDR3 length equals 14 residues. V lost 0 bases, J lost 7 bases, and 13 bases lay in between. CDR3 in amino acids: CASSLDGVTREQYF. In nucleotides, the CDR3 is TGTGCCAGCAGCTTAGACGGGGTGACTAGGGAGCAGTACTTC.

This chain uses TRBV7-8 with TRBJ2-7; 8 nucleotides align to TRBD1. This CDR3 comprises 15 residues. Unmatched junction bases numbered 9, after V lost 3 bases and J lost 5 bases. CDR1 is SGHVS, CDR2 FQNEAQ, per germline. The CDR3 loop is CASSFRRDRPNEQYF. In DNA form, the CDR3 reads TGTGCCAGCAGCTTCCGCCGGGACAGGCCCAACGAGCAGTACTTC.

In this sample, this clone turned up once. The chain carries TRBV5-1 and TRBJ1-1; a weak D match, TRBD1 (6 bases). V was pared by 4 bases and J by 0 bases, with 10 bases between. The CDR3 is 14 amino acids. The germline gives CDR1 SGHRS, CDR2 YFSETQ. The CDR3 DNA is TGCGCCAGCAGCAAGGACAGCATGAACACTGAAGCTTTCTTT. The encoded protein is CASSKDSMNTEAFF.

The gene calls are TRBV6-5 and TRBJ1-4, with 11 bases lining up with TRBD1. The CDR3 length is 14 residues. The ends lost 2 bases at V and 8 bases at J; junction bases unmatched: 1. The germline V gene has CDR1 MNHEY and CDR2 SVGAGI. The CDR3 DNA follows: TGTGCCAGCAGTTACGGGACAGGGGGAGAAAAACTGTTTTTT. Translation: CASSYGTGGEKLFF.

This CDR3 is CASSLDPGLSDTQYF. The CDR3 coding sequence is TGCGCCAGCAGCTTGGATCCAGGGCTATCAGATACGCAGTATTTT. The chain has TRBV5-1 and TRBJ2-3; D may be TRBD1 (5 bases). CDR1 is SGHRS, CDR2 YFSETQ, per germline. The CDR3 consists of 15 residues. Trimming took off 0 bases at V and 4 bases at J, with 12 bases between the two ends.

The rearrangement uses TRBV11-2 and TRBJ2-1; a possible D gene is TRBD1 (7 bases). The CDR3 runs to 16 residues. The germline gives CDR1 SGHAT, CDR2 FQNNGV. V shed 6 bases and J shed 6 bases, with 21 bases lying between them. Here the CDR3 reads CASRERRDSGINEQFF. The DNA for the CDR3 is TGTGCCAGCAGGGAAAGGAGGGACAGTGGTATCAATGAGCAGTTCTTC.

The rearrangement links TRBV9 to TRBJ1-1, with a tentative D call TRBD1 (6 bases). Trimming cost V 4 bases and J 12 bases, with 16 bases left between them. CDR1 SGDLS and CDR2 YYNGEE come from the germline V gene. The CDR3 runs to 12 residues. Written as DNA, the CDR3 is TGTGCCAGCAGCCTCGTTAATGGACAGCCTTTCTTT. Residues: CASSLVNGQPFF. The entire variable domain, with the rest obtained from reference TRBV9 and TRBJ1-1, is as follows: DSGVTQTPKHLITATGQRVTLRCSPRSGDLSVYWYQQSLDQGLQFLIQYYNGEERAKGNILERFSAQQFPDLHSELNLSSLELGDSALYFCASSLVNGQPFFGQGTRLTVV.

The V and J genes are TRBV5-5 and TRBJ1-2; D gene unclear. The V end was cut by 2 bases, the J end by 0 bases, with 14 bases between. CDR1 and CDR2 (germline): SGHKS, YYEKEE (reference sequence). The CDR3 sequence is 16 residues long. CDR3 coding DNA: TGTGCCAGCAGCTTTTCTTCACTCGGGACTAACTATGGCTACACCTTC. It encodes CASSFSSLGTNYGYTF.

CDR3 nucleotide sequence: TGTGCCAGCAGTGATCTTAATGGGGGGTCGGATGAGCAGTTCTTC. Translation gives CASSDLNGGSDEQFF. The V gene is TRBV6-1, the J gene TRBJ2-1; possible D gene TRBD2, 6 bases. The length of the CDR3 is 15 residues. Trimming pared 3 bases from V and 8 bases from J, leaving 17 bases between. Germline lookup yields CDR1 MNHNS and CDR2 SASEGT.

The chain is built from TRBV7-9 and TRBJ2-7, with 9 bases matching TRBD1. This CDR3 spans 14 amino acids. Germline values: CDR1 SEHNR, CDR2 FQNEAQ (reference sequence). The trim removed 5 bases at V and 3 bases at J, leaving 5 bases unmatched. The CDR3 region is CASSTGTGNYEQYF. The DNA of the CDR3 is TGTGCCAGCAGCACCGGGACAGGGAACTACGAGCAGTACTTC.

This clone was observed at least ten times. The J gene is TRBJ2-7, the V gene TRBV7-6, with 7 bases identical to TRBD2. This CDR3 region has 17 residues. Germline V lookup: CDR1 SGHVS, CDR2 FNYEAQ. V shed 1 base and J 6 bases; nucleotides not matched to a gene: 15. CDR3 sequence (DNA): TGTGCCAGCAGCTTAGGTTTGCCCCGAACCGTAGCGGGCGAGCAGTACTTC. This codes for CASSLGLPRTVAGEQYF.

The chain joins TRBV4-2 to TRBJ2-7; TRBD2 agrees at 10 bases. This CDR3 is 18 amino acids long. J gave up 0 bases and V 4 bases, and 12 bases lay outside the gene matches. Germline CDR1 reads LGHNA; CDR2 reads YNFKEQ. The CDR3 DNA reads TGTGCCAGCAGCCTCGAAGCACTAGCGGGGAGAAGCTCCTACGAGCAGTACTTC. Residues: CASSLEALAGRSSYEQYF.

The chain couples TRBV11-2 to TRBJ2-5; D possibly corresponds to TRBD2 (7 bases). This CDR3 has 15 amino acids. The V gene's germline CDR1 is SGHAT and CDR2 FQNNGV. The V gene lost 0 bases and the J gene lost 5 bases, with 13 bases spanning the gap. The CDR3 DNA is TGTGCCAGCAGCTTAGAGCGCCGCGGGGGCGAGACCCAGTACTTC. It codes for CASSLERRGGETQYF.

This chain links TRBV10-1 with TRBJ1-2, with D hard to call. The CDR3 runs to 13 residues. The germline gives CDR1 WNHNN, CDR2 SYGVQD (reference sequence). Trimming cost V 3 bases and J 2 bases, with 7 bases left between them. CDR3 sequence reads: CASSEAQNYGYTF. The CDR3 bases are TGCGCCAGCAGTGAAGCACAGAACTATGGCTACACCTTC.

The chain combines TRBV7-8 with TRBJ1-2; D is ambiguous. From germline, CDR1 is SGHVS and CDR2 FQNEAQ. The CDR3 runs to 17 residues. The V gene lost 1 base and the J gene lost 0 bases, with 15 bases spanning the gap. CDR3 nucleotide sequence: TGTGCCAGCAGCTTAGTCGTGAGACAAACCTCTAACTATGGCTACACCTTC. It specifies CASSLVVRQTSNYGYTF.

V usage is TRBV5-1 and J usage is TRBJ1-2; no clear D. Per the germline V gene, CDR1 is SGHRS and CDR2 is YFSETQ. The CDR3 sequence is 16 residues long. Trimming stripped 0 bases from V and 9 bases from J, with 21 bases between. The CDR3 bases are TGCGCCAGCAGCTTGGGTGTAGGAGATCCTAACTGGAGCTACACCTTC. It specifies CASSLGVGDPNWSYTF.

As for this clone: This CDR3 is also generated by other DNA sequences in the sample. The chain uses TRBV5-1 and TRBJ1-5; D is uncertain. The CDR3 totals 15 residues. V was pared by 0 bases and J by 0 bases, with 7 bases between. Germline lookup yields CDR1 SGHRS and CDR2 YFSETQ. The CDR3 protein is CASSLDSYSNQPQHF. CDR3 in DNA: TGCGCCAGCAGCTTGGATTCCTATAGCAATCAGCCCCAGCATTTT.